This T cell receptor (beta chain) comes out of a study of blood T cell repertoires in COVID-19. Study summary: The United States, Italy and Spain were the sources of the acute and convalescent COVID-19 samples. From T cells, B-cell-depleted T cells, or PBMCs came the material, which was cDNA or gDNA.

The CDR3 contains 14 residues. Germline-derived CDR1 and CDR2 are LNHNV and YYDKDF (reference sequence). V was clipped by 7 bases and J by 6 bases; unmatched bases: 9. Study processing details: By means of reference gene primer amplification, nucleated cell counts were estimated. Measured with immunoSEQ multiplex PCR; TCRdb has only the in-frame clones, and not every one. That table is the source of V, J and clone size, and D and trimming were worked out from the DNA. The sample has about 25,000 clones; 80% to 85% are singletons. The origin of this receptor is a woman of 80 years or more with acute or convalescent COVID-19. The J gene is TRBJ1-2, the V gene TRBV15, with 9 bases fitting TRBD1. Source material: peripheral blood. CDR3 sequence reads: CATIRQGVGDGYTF. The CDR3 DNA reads TGTGCCACCATACGACAGGGGGTGGGCGATGGCTACACCTTC. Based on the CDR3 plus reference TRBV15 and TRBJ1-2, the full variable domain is DAMVIQNPRYQVTQFGKPVTLSCSQTLNHNVMYWYQQKSSQAPKLLFHYYDKDFNNEADTPDNFQSRRPNTSFCFLDIRSPGLGDTAMYLCATIRQGVGDGYTFGSGTRLTVV.